This T cell receptor beta chain was recorded in a study of early T cells in non-severe SARS-CoV-2 infection. Study-level information: Unsorted whole blood bulk RNA was sequenced, with unpaired chains.

Molecules of cDNA were individually given unique molecular identifiers that were attached to them. TCRdb reanalysed the 5' RACE reads using MiXCR and keeps one entry per CDR3 protein. The repertoire holds about 77,000 distinct CDR3 sequences, with roughly 12% as singletons. Germline V gives CDR1 SGHTA, CDR2 FQGNSA. This CDR3 is built from 15 residues. Unmatched junction bases numbered 6, after V lost 3 bases and J lost 6 bases. Study findings and constraints: Anti-spike CD8 responses were favored in VDJdb matching, and private and CD4 specificities were missed.

This clonotype was seen a handful of times. As yet, its antigen is unknown. Sequences were derived from whole blood, sampled at baseline. The clonotype comes from an adult who was a healthcare worker with PCR-confirmed SARS-CoV-2 infection or an uninfected control (not recorded which). The donor label of this sample is uncertain. J is TRBJ2-3 and V is TRBV7-2; TRBD2 aligns across 10 bases. DNA for the CDR3: TGTGCCAGCAGCTTCCGGACTAGCGGCTCTGATACGCAGTATTTT. Translating gives CASSFRTSGSDTQYF.